This entry is about one TCR beta chain. These data originate in a study of patients and donors after allogeneic stem cell transplantation. This CDR3 spans 16 amino acids. The junction had 9 bases not matched to a gene; V was cut back by 1 base and J by 4 bases. The germline gives CDR1 SGHRS, CDR2 YFSETQ. TCRdb re-called the RT-PCR reads with MiXCR, one entry per CDR3 protein. The sample has about 410,000 distinct CDR3 sequences, roughly 16% seen once. V and J are TRBV5-1 and TRBJ2-5; 8 bases agree with TRBD2. The source is a human donor who was either an allogeneic HSCT recipient or a stem cell or donor lymphocyte infusion donor (not recorded which). It is not recorded whose cells these are; they may come from a transplant donor. The specimen was blood, either unsorted or a sorted T cell fraction (not recorded which). The CDR3 region is CASSLSLAGYPETQYF. The CDR3 nucleotides are TGCGCCAGCAGCTTGTCGTTAGCGGGATATCCAGAGACCCAGTACTTC.